Shown below are 24 T cell receptor beta chains from a single sample sequenced in a study of PD-1 blockade in classical Hodgkin lymphoma. Repertoires were generated with immunoSEQ multiplex PCR, while TCRdb's copy carries only in-frame clones and drops some. The data contain about 47,000 clones, 60% to 80% of them seen just once; the ten biggest clones take up over 15%. Documented time point: cycle 4 day 1 (C4D1), after 6 weeks of nivolumab. Each and every patient relapsed after autologous stem cell transplantation, and patients got differing brentuximab vedotin exposure. The material was peripheral blood mononuclear cells (PBMCs), obtained before the fourth cycle of nivolumab. The receptors stem from a human donor with classical Hodgkin lymphoma.

The rearrangement joins TRBV5-2 to TRBJ1-2. TRBV5-2 is tagged as a pseudogene. This CDR3 contains 14 residues. The CDR3 nucleotides are TGCGCCAGCAGCCAAGACGGGGGGACCTATGGCTACACCTTC. Protein: CASSQDGGTYGYTF.

The chain links TRBV15 to TRBJ1-3, with 7 bases lining up with TRBD1. Germline V CDR1 and CDR2: LNHNV, YYDKDF (reference sequence). V shed 3 bases and J 3 bases; nucleotides not matched to a gene: 8. The CDR3 is 16 amino acids. The CDR3 sequence: CATSRDRSADGNTIYF. CDR3 DNA sequence: TGTGCCACCAGCAGGGACAGGTCCGCCGATGGAAACACCATATATTTT. Based on the CDR3 plus reference TRBV15 and TRBJ1-3, the full variable domain is DAMVIQNPRYQVTQFGKPVTLSCSQTLNHNVMYWYQQKSSQAPKLLFHYYDKDFNNEADTPDNFQSRRPNTSFCFLDIRSPGLGDTAMYLCATSRDRSADGNTIYFGEGSWLTVV.

The chain links TRBV21-1 to TRBJ2-7; the table gives TRBD2 as D, unverified against the DNA. TRBV21-1 is labeled a pseudogene. The CDR3 covers 16 residues. In DNA form, the CDR3 reads TGTGCCAGCAGCAAAGAGGGAGGGCCATCACACTACGAGCAGTACTTC. Protein product: CASSKEGGPSHYEQYF.

This sequence joins TRBV7-3 and TRBJ1-1; no reliable D call. This CDR3 is 12 amino acids long. The V end lost 6 bases, the J end lost 2 bases, and 7 bases lay between the germline ends. CDR1 SGHTA and CDR2 FQGTGA come from the germline V gene. CDR3 in DNA: TGTGCCAGCAGGGATAGCAACACTGAAGCTTTCTTT. It yields the protein CASRDSNTEAFF.

The genes are TRBV11-2 and TRBJ2-2; the D is unclear. The CDR3 runs to 13 residues. V lost 3 bases to trimming and J lost 4 bases, with 6 bases between them. The germline gives CDR1 SGHAT, CDR2 FQNNGV. The CDR3 coding sequence is TGTGCCAGCAGCTTGAAAGTCACCGGGGAGCTGTTTTTT. Protein product: CASSLKVTGELFF.

The rearrangement joins TRBV7-9 to TRBJ1-4; maybe TRBD1 (5 bases). The CDR3 is 15 residues long. Looked up from germline, CDR1 is SEHNR and CDR2 is FQNEAQ (reference sequence). Trimming removed 5 bases at V and 3 bases at J, with 13 bases between. CDR3 protein: CASSHWGGSNEKLFF. The CDR3 DNA reads as TGTGCCAGCAGCCACTGGGGGGGTTCTAATGAAAAACTGTTTTTT. The complete variable domain, with remaining parts taken from reference TRBV7-9 and TRBJ1-4, reads DTGVSQNPRHKITKRGQNVTFRCDPISEHNRLYWYRQTLGQGPEFLTYFQNEAQLEKSRLLSDRFSAERPKGSFSTLEIQRTEQGDSAMYLCASSHWGGSNEKLFFGSGTQLSVL.

This clone was recorded once. The rearrangement joins TRBV11-2 to TRBJ1-1; 7 bases match TRBD1. The J segment lost 0 bases and the V segment lost 4 bases, leaving 8 bases of the junction unmatched. Looked up from germline, CDR1 is SGHAT and CDR2 is FQNNGV. CDR3 length equals 16 residues. For the CDR3, the DNA is TGTGCCAGCAGCTCAACAGGGGCCGTGATGAACACTGAAGCTTTCTTT. Translating gives CASSSTGAVMNTEAFF.

This clone turned up a few times. This chain uses TRBV19 with TRBJ1-6; D unclear. The CDR3 has 13 residues. V shed 3 bases and J shed 8 bases, with 8 bases lying between them. Germline CDR1 reads LNHDA; CDR2 reads SQIVND (reference sequence). The CDR3 loop reads CASSMSGDSPLHF. DNA for the CDR3: TGTGCCAGTAGTATGAGTGGGGATTCACCCCTCCACTTT. The full variable domain, its missing parts supplied by reference TRBV19 and TRBJ1-6, is DGGITQSPKYLFRKEGQNVTLSCEQNLNHDAMYWYRQDPGQGLRLIYYSQIVNDFQKGDIAEGYSVSREKKESFPLTVTSAQKNPTAFYLCASSMSGDSPLHFGNGTRLTVT.

The chain joins TRBV4-3 to TRBJ1-5, with 10 positions matching TRBD1. CDR1 and CDR2 from the germline V gene are LGHNA and YSLEER. V dropped 4 bases and J dropped 9; count of bases not matched to a gene: 0. The CDR3 runs to 12 residues. The CDR3 reads CASSRDRGPQHF. For the CDR3, the DNA is TGCGCCAGCAGCCGGGACAGGGGGCCCCAGCATTTT.

The chain employs TRBV19 and TRBJ2-5; unclear D gene. Trimming removed 10 bases from V and 8 bases from J, with 17 bases in between. This CDR3 has 12 residues. Per germline, CDR1 LNHDA and CDR2 SQIVND (reference sequence). The CDR3: CATQGSSRTQYF. CDR3 DNA sequence: TGTGCCACCCAAGGTTCCTCCCGAACCCAGTACTTC.

The chain is built from TRBV6-5 and TRBJ2-7; D tentatively reads TRBD1 or TRBD2 (7 bases each). The CDR3 contains 15 residues. Trimming removed 5 bases from V and 2 bases from J, with 16 bases in between. The germline V gene has CDR1 MNHEY and CDR2 SVGAGI. The CDR3 nucleotides are TGTGCCAGCAGTCCACGACAGGGAGGGGCCTACGAGCAGTACTTC. Translating it yields CASSPRQGGAYEQYF.

The chain links TRBV11-2 to TRBJ2-3, with D possibly called TRBD1 or TRBD2 (6 bases each). Trimming shortened V by 3 bases and J by 10 bases, and 20 bases separated the two germline ends. CDR1 and CDR2 from the germline V gene are SGHAT and FQNNGV. This CDR3 comprises 15 residues. For the CDR3, the DNA is TGTGCCAGCAGCTTCCGACCTAGAGAGGGGGGCTCGCAGTATTTT. Protein sequence: CASSFRPREGGSQYF.

V and J are TRBV11-2 and TRBJ2-2; D is unclear. Trimming removed 10 bases at V and 7 bases at J, with 16 bases between. In germline, CDR1 is SGHAT, CDR2 FQNNGV. The CDR3 sequence is 13 residues long. The CDR3 DNA follows: TGTGCCACCCAAGCTATTATAGTCGGGGAGCTGTTTTTT. It codes for CATQAIIVGELFF.

V and J are TRBV5-1 and TRBJ2-7; 10 nucleotides line up with TRBD2. With 6 bases clipped from V and 5 bases from J, the junction kept 11 bases outside the gene matches. The germline gives CDR1 SGHRS, CDR2 YFSETQ. The CDR3 covers 15 residues. The CDR3 coding sequence is TGCGCCAGCACCCTTGCATCTAGCGGGAGTGACGAGCAGTACTTC. Protein: CASTLASSGSDEQYF.

This clone occurred a few times. DNA of the CDR3: TGTGCCTGGGAACTTGGGACAGGGGTCACCGGGGAGCTGTTTTTT. Amino acid sequence: CAWELGTGVTGELFF. The V gene is TRBV30, the J gene TRBJ2-2; 10 positions match TRBD1. This CDR3 is 15 amino acids long. The J segment lost 4 bases and the V segment lost 5 bases, leaving 7 bases of the junction unmatched. Germline V gene sequence: CDR1 GTSNPN, CDR2 SVGIG (reference sequence).

The V and J genes are TRBV5-1 and TRBJ1-1, with 8 bases lining up with TRBD1. Germline trimming cut 2 bases from V and 0 bases from J; bases unmatched to any gene: 6. Looked up from germline, CDR1 is SGHRS and CDR2 is YFSETQ. This CDR3 comprises 16 residues. CDR3 loop: CASSFHRGTLNTEAFF. CDR3 DNA: TGCGCCAGCAGCTTTCACAGGGGGACTTTGAACACTGAAGCTTTCTTT.

This clone appeared a few times. This chain connects TRBV10-3 to TRBJ2-7, with 10 positions matching TRBD2. This CDR3 region has 13 residues. J lost 5 bases, V lost 6 bases, and 4 bases had no gene match. Germline CDR1 ENHRY, CDR2 SYGVKD. Here the CDR3 DNA reads TGTGCCATCAGCGCTAGCGGGAGCGACGAGCAGTACTTC. Translating it yields CAISASGSDEQYF.

In this sample, this clone turned up a few times. The chain links TRBV5-4 to TRBJ1-2, with D uncertain. The CDR3 runs 16 residues. Germline loops: CDR1 SGHNT, CDR2 YYREEE (reference sequence). V was cut by 0 bases and J by 0 bases, with 12 bases left in between. In nucleotides, the CDR3 is TGTGCCAGCAGCTTGGAATTCGGGCAGACTAACTATGGCTACACCTTC. It yields the protein CASSLEFGQTNYGYTF. Full variable domain (remainder filled in from reference TRBV5-4 and TRBJ1-2): ETGVTQSPTHLIKTRGQQVTLRCSSQSGHNTVSWYQQALGQGPQFIFQYYREEENGRGNFPPRFSGLQFPNYSSELNVNALELDDSALYLCASSLEFGQTNYGYTFGSGTRLTVV.

V gene TRBV9 combines with J gene TRBJ1-5; 8 nucleotides align to TRBD1. The ends lost 2 bases at V and 3 bases at J; junction bases unmatched: 4. The germline gives CDR1 SGDLS, CDR2 YYNGEE. This CDR3 has 15 amino acids. CDR3 sequence (DNA): TGTGCCAGCAGCGTGACAGGGGAAGACAATCAGCCCCAGCATTTT. It specifies CASSVTGEDNQPQHF.

The V call is TRBV7-2, the J call TRBJ2-1; 8 bases are shared with TRBD2. CDR1 SGHTA and CDR2 FQGNSA come from the germline V gene. The V gene end was trimmed by 4 bases and the J gene end by 7 bases; junction bases not matched to a gene: 9. There are 15 residues in the CDR3. The CDR3 nucleotides read TGTGCCAGCAGCTCCCTTACTAGCGGAAATAATGAGCAGTTCTTC. Residues: CASSSLTSGNNEQFF.

The chain's CDR3 is CATSSVTLGNEQFF. The CDR3 coding sequence is TGTGCCACCAGCAGTGTAACCCTTGGGAATGAGCAGTTCTTC. The genes are TRBV15 and TRBJ2-1; D not certain. This CDR3 contains 14 residues. V was cut by 3 bases and J by 7 bases, with 13 bases left in between. Germline CDR1 LNHNV, CDR2 YYDKDF (reference sequence).

The rearrangement joins TRBV2 to TRBJ1-2; TRBD1 matches 7 bases. This CDR3 has 13 residues. V was clipped by 4 bases and J by 10 bases; unmatched bases: 9. Per the germline V gene, CDR1 is SNHLY and CDR2 is FYNNEI. CDR3 in amino acids: CASSVPGQMTYTF. CDR3 nucleotide sequence: TGTGCCAGCAGTGTGCCGGGACAGATGACCTACACCTTC. The entire variable domain, with the rest obtained from reference TRBV2 and TRBJ1-2, is as follows: EPEVTQTPSHQVTQMGQEVILRCVPISNHLYFYWYRQILGQKVEFLVSFYNNEISEKSEIFDDQFSVERPDGSNFTLKIRSTKLEDSAMYFCASSVPGQMTYTFGSGTRLTVV.

The chain is built from TRBV4-3 and TRBJ1-6; a possible D gene is TRBD1 (5 bases). The length of the CDR3 is 15 residues. The V gene lost 0 bases and the J gene lost 7 bases, with 10 bases spanning the gap. Looked up from germline, CDR1 is LGHNA and CDR2 is YSLEER. As DNA, the CDR3 is TGCGCCAGCAGCCAAGAATCAGGGCGGAATTCACCCCTCCACTTT. Protein product: CASSQESGRNSPLHF.

This clone appeared once. J is TRBJ1-2 and V is TRBV4-2; D ambiguous. V lost 1 base and J lost 3, with 3 bases in between. Germline CDR1 LGHNA, CDR2 YNFKEQ. The CDR3 sequence is 12 residues long. The CDR3, as DNA: TGTGCCAGCAGCCAAGGTGACTATGGCTACACCTTC. Translated: CASSQGDYGYTF.